This TCR beta chain derives from a study of T cells of healthy individuals. The CDR3 loop spans 13 amino acids. V lost 7 bases to trimming and J lost 5 bases; unmatched junction nucleotides: 3. Germline V gene data show CDR1 as SNHLY and CDR2 as FYNNEI. This clonotype was recorded many times. MiXCR, run by TCRdb on the 5' RACE reads, gives a single entry per CDR3 protein. Of over 95,000 distinct CDR3 sequences detected, 17% appear once; the ten largest clones hold 6.2%. The sequence was obtained from a human donor in good health. V usage is TRBV2 and J usage is TRBJ1-5; 9 bases are shared with TRBD1. CDR3 DNA: TGTGCCAGCACCCGACAGGGGGATCAGCCCCAGCATTTT. It is translated as CASTRQGDQPQHF.